These 26 T cell receptor beta chains were all obtained from the same sample, sequenced in a study of shared clonotypes between healthy human individuals. TCRdb keeps only in-frame clones here, not all; method: immunoSEQ multiplex PCR. This sample has about 96,000 clones, with around 68% found just once. Sequenced material: memory CD8+ T cells sorted from blood. The subset denotes: CD45RO+ cells pooled with CCR7-negative TemRA cells. These receptors were collected from a man under 40 in good health.

The gene calls are TRBV2 and TRBJ2-7; TRBD1 might be the D (6 bases). Trimming left V 1 base short and J 3 bases short, with 13 bases between. This CDR3 is built from 15 residues. The germline gives CDR1 SNHLY, CDR2 FYNNEI. In nucleotides, the CDR3 is TGTGCCAGCAGTGAAGTCCGGGACACACGCTACGAGCAGTACTTC. Protein: CASSEVRDTRYEQYF.

V gene TRBV18 combines with J gene TRBJ2-2; 14 bases map to TRBD2. The V and J ends lost 6 bases and 7 bases, in that order; junction bases with no gene match: 7. The CDR3 length is 16 residues. Germline CDR1 and CDR2: KGHSH and LQKENI. The CDR3: CASSPGTSGRLGELFF. For the CDR3, the DNA is TGTGCCAGCTCCCCAGGGACTAGCGGGAGACTCGGGGAGCTGTTTTTT. Variable domain in full (rest from reference TRBV18 and TRBJ2-2): NAGVMQNPRHLVRRRGQEARLRCSPMKGHSHVYWYRQLPEEGLKFMVYLQKENIIDESGMPKERFSAEFPKEGPSILRIQQVVRGDSAAYFCASSPGTSGRLGELFFGEGSRLTVL.

This rearrangement joins TRBV19 to TRBJ1-4, with D possibly TRBD1 on 5 matching bases. This CDR3 has 16 amino acids. Per germline, CDR1 LNHDA and CDR2 SQIVND (reference sequence). Trimming removed 5 bases from V and 0 bases from J, with 13 bases in between. The CDR3 loop is CASSSYGAATNEKLFF. The CDR3 DNA reads TGTGCCAGTAGTTCCTACGGGGCAGCAACTAATGAAAAACTGTTTTTT.

This clone was seen ten or more times. The J gene is TRBJ2-1, the V gene TRBV6-4; 8 bases align to TRBD2. J gave up 2 bases and V 3 bases, and 3 bases lay outside the gene matches. Germline CDR1 MRHNA, CDR2 SNTAGT. The CDR3 spans 15 residues. For the CDR3, the DNA is TGTGCCAGCAGTGAAAAAGCGGGGGCCTACAATGAGCAGTTCTTC. It yields the protein CASSEKAGAYNEQFF.

The rearrangement uses TRBV12-5 and TRBJ2-3, with 15 bases fitting TRBD2. The germline gives CDR1 LGHNT, CDR2 FRNRAP. The ends lost 4 bases at V and 6 bases at J; junction bases unmatched: 2. CDR3 length: 15 residues. The CDR3 DNA reads TGTGCTAGTGGTTCCGGGACTAGCGGGAGGGATACGCAGTATTTT. Translation: CASGSGTSGRDTQYF.

This chain joins TRBV2 and TRBJ2-7, with D possibly matching TRBD1 (6 bases). The length of the CDR3 is 13 residues. The germline V and J ends were trimmed by 4 bases and 4 bases, with 11 bases remaining between them. The germline V gene encodes CDR1 SNHLY and CDR2 FYNNEI. CDR3 protein: CASSALDSYEQYF. The CDR3 DNA sequence: TGTGCCAGCAGTGCTCTGGACAGTTACGAGCAGTACTTC.

The genes are TRBV5-4 and TRBJ2-7; the match to TRBD2 covers 8 bases. Germline CDR1 reads SGHNT; CDR2 reads YYREEE (reference sequence). J was trimmed by 4 bases and V by 0 bases; bases with no gene match: 12. The CDR3 loop spans 17 amino acids. In DNA form, the CDR3 reads TGTGCCAGCAGCTTGGGCCGTACCCAGCGGGAGTCGTACGAGCAGTACTTC. Encoded protein: CASSLGRTQRESYEQYF.

The V call is TRBV5-1, the J call TRBJ2-1; possible D gene TRBD2, 6 bases. Germline CDR1 reads SGHRS; CDR2 reads YFSETQ. The ends were cut back, 4 bases at V and 6 bases at J, with 17 bases in the middle. This CDR3 is built from 15 residues. CDR3 coding DNA: TGCGCCAGCAGCGCGGGGACGAGGGCTGGCAATGAGCAGTTCTTC. Translation gives CASSAGTRAGNEQFF.

The genes are TRBV7-6 and TRBJ2-7, with TRBD2 as a possible D gene (6 bases). In germline, CDR1 is SGHVS, CDR2 FNYEAQ. Trimming left V 5 bases short and J 4 bases short, with 18 bases between. This CDR3 has 15 amino acids. CDR3 coding DNA: TGTGCCAGCAGCCCTAGGCCAACCGGGGGTTACGAGCAGTACTTC. Translated: CASSPRPTGGYEQYF.

In its sample, this clone was seen a few times. The chain carries TRBV30 and TRBJ1-2; 8 bases are shared with TRBD1. The V gene end was trimmed by 3 bases and the J gene end by 8 bases; junction bases not matched to a gene: 5. Germline lookup yields CDR1 GTSNPN and CDR2 SVGIG (reference sequence). The CDR3 is made up of 12 amino acids. For the CDR3, the DNA is TGTGCCTGGAGGGCCGGGACAGGAGGCTACACCTTC. Protein product: CAWRAGTGGYTF.

This chain uses TRBV5-1 with TRBJ2-1, with 10 bases aligning to TRBD1. The CDR3 covers 17 residues. J was trimmed by 6 bases and V by 0 bases; bases with no gene match: 9. Germline V gives CDR1 SGHRS, CDR2 YFSETQ. In DNA form, the CDR3 reads TGCGCCAGCAGCTTGGGGGTCGACAGGGGGCTAACCAATGAGCAGTTCTTC. Translation gives CASSLGVDRGLTNEQFF.

The CDR3 reads CASSLVATDYNEQFF. Written as DNA, the CDR3 is TGTGCCAGCAGCTTAGTCGCCACTGACTACAATGAGCAGTTCTTC. The chain is built from TRBV7-2 and TRBJ2-1; D is unresolved. This CDR3 has 15 residues. Germline CDR1 is SGHTA and CDR2 is FQGNSA. The V and J ends lost 1 base and 3 bases respectively, with 10 bases between them.

The genes are TRBV25-1 and TRBJ2-5; D possibly corresponds to TRBD1 (5 bases). The CDR3 consists of 15 residues. Germline assignment: CDR1 MGHDK and CDR2 SYGVNS. V shed 3 bases and J shed 5 bases, with 16 bases lying between them. The CDR3 DNA sequence: TGTGCCAGCAGTGATCTCAGGGCTAAAGAGGAGACCCAGTACTTC. Translating it yields CASSDLRAKEETQYF.

This clone was observed many times. This chain uses TRBV29-1 with TRBJ2-1, with 12 nucleotides matching TRBD2. The CDR3 is made up of 16 amino acids. CDR1 is SQVTM, CDR2 ANQGSEA, per germline. After removal of 5 bases from V and 0 bases from J, the junction contained 5 bases not matched to a gene. In DNA, the CDR3 is TGCAGCGTTCCCAAGACTAGCGGGAGCTCCTACAATGAGCAGTTCTTC. Encoded protein: CSVPKTSGSSYNEQFF.

The chain is built from TRBV27 and TRBJ2-3; no clear D. V dropped 4 bases and J dropped 2 bases, with 7 bases sitting between them. From germline, CDR1 is MNHEY and CDR2 SMNVEV (reference sequence). This CDR3 has 13 amino acids. This CDR3 reads CASSSPHTDTQYF. In nucleotides, the CDR3 is TGTGCCAGCAGTTCCCCCCACACAGATACGCAGTATTTT.

The chain combines TRBV5-1 with TRBJ2-5, with 12 positions matching TRBD1. V shed 4 bases and J 4 bases; nucleotides not matched to a gene: 5. Germline V gene lookup returns CDR1 SGHRS and CDR2 YFSETQ. This CDR3 comprises 15 residues. CDR3 region: CASSIGTGGAETQYF. The CDR3, as DNA: TGCGCCAGCAGCATCGGGACAGGGGGCGCAGAGACCCAGTACTTC.

The chain has TRBV2 and TRBJ2-7; no reliable D call. The V gene lost 4 bases and the J gene lost 1 base, with 11 bases spanning the gap. The CDR3 consists of 14 residues. Germline lookup yields CDR1 SNHLY and CDR2 FYNNEI. The CDR3 DNA reads TGTGCCAGCAGTGCCCCCGTTAGTTCCTACGAGCAGTACTTC. It codes for CASSAPVSSYEQYF.

This chain uses TRBV30 with TRBJ2-4, with D perhaps matching TRBD2 (6 bases). Germline V gives CDR1 GTSNPN, CDR2 SVGIG (reference sequence). This CDR3 has 13 amino acids. Trimming stripped 6 bases from V and 7 bases from J, with 16 bases between. The CDR3 protein is CACLRLGGNIQYF. CDR3 nucleotides: TGTGCCTGCCTAAGACTTGGGGGGAACATTCAGTACTTC.

The chain carries TRBV25-1 and TRBJ2-7; tentative D call: TRBD2 (5 bases). The germline CDR1 and CDR2 sequences are MGHDK and SYGVNS. The V and J ends lost 6 bases and 3 bases respectively, with 21 bases between them. The CDR3 is made up of 16 amino acids. The CDR3 DNA reads as TGTGCCAGCAGGGCACCAAACAGCGGAATCAACTACGAGCAGTACTTC. It is translated as CASRAPNSGINYEQYF.

The chain recombines TRBV11-2 with TRBJ2-1, with TRBD1 identical over 9 bases. Germline lookup yields CDR1 SGHAT and CDR2 FQNNGV. The CDR3 contains 13 residues. Trimming took 2 bases from V and 10 from J; bases not matched to a gene: 3. The CDR3 bases are TGTGCCAGCAGCTTAAACAGGGGGCTGGAGCAGTTCTTC. Translation gives CASSLNRGLEQFF.

The V call is TRBV7-9, the J call TRBJ2-7, with D maybe TRBD1 (6 bases). Trimming left V 1 base short and J 6 bases short, with 13 bases between. Germline CDR1 is SEHNR and CDR2 is FQNEAQ (reference sequence). The CDR3 is 14 residues long. CDR3 in DNA: TGTGCCAGCAGCTTAGAACAGGGTCTAGGCGAGCAGTACTTC. Amino acids: CASSLEQGLGEQYF.

The gene calls are TRBV25-1 and TRBJ2-7, with TRBD1 identical over 7 bases. V shed 10 bases, J shed 2 bases, and the junction held 8 bases outside the gene matches. Germline assignment: CDR1 MGHDK and CDR2 SYGVNS. The CDR3 sequence is 13 residues long. Written as DNA, the CDR3 is TGTGCCACCGGCGGACAGGAGGCCTACGAGCAGTACTTC. This translates into CATGGQEAYEQYF.

This clone showed up just a few times. This sequence joins TRBV27 and TRBJ2-7; D remains ambiguous. Germline V lookup: CDR1 MNHEY, CDR2 SMNVEV (reference sequence). Trimming stripped 9 bases from V and 2 bases from J, with 5 bases between. CDR3 size: 10 residues. CDR3 protein: CASGTYEQYF. The DNA for the CDR3 is TGTGCCAGTGGGACCTACGAGCAGTACTTC.

This clone was recorded a few times. J is TRBJ1-5 and V is TRBV6-5; tentative D call: TRBD1 (6 bases). The CDR3 extends over 15 amino acids. The germline gives CDR1 MNHEY, CDR2 SVGAGI. Trimming left V 6 bases short and J 0 bases short, with 12 bases between. The chain's CDR3 is CASRPTGLSNQPQHF. CDR3 coding DNA: TGTGCCAGCAGGCCTACAGGGCTTAGCAATCAGCCCCAGCATTTT.

The V call is TRBV7-8, the J call TRBJ2-2; either TRBD1 or TRBD2 may fit D (6 bases each). V shed 3 bases and J shed 5 bases, with 10 bases lying between them. Germline V gives CDR1 SGHVS, CDR2 FQNEAQ. The CDR3 is 14 residues long. The CDR3 loop reads CASSFGGRTGELFF. CDR3 in DNA: TGTGCCAGCAGCTTTGGGGGGCGGACCGGGGAGCTGTTTTTT.

The V and J genes are TRBV27 and TRBJ2-7; D gene unclear. CDR1 is MNHEY, CDR2 SMNVEV, per germline (reference sequence). The length of the CDR3 is 13 residues. Trimming shortened V by 3 bases and J by 0 bases, and 6 bases separated the two germline ends. CDR3 nucleotide sequence: TGTGCCAGCAGTTTCCTACCCTCCTACGAGCAGTACTTC. It specifies CASSFLPSYEQYF.